This T cell receptor (beta chain) appears in the sequencing data of a study of CD8 T cell repertoires and HIV-1 epitope variants. Assay used: immunoSEQ multiplex PCR; TCRdb lists only in-frame clones, some missing. The table lists 6,800 or so clones, 60% to 80% of them singletons. Looked up from germline, CDR1 is MDHEN and CDR2 is SYDVKM. Between the trimmed V and J ends, which lost 5 bases and 0 bases, there was a span of 11 bases. The CDR3 contains 14 residues. For this clone: Antigen: not known.

Material: cultured CD8+ T cells derived from PBMCs. The TCR originated in a male donor with HIV. The V call is TRBV28, the J call TRBJ2-7, with unresolved D. The CDR3 loop is CASSPRSFSYEQYF. The CDR3 DNA is TGTGCCAGCAGTCCCCGGTCCTTCTCCTACGAGCAGTACTTC.